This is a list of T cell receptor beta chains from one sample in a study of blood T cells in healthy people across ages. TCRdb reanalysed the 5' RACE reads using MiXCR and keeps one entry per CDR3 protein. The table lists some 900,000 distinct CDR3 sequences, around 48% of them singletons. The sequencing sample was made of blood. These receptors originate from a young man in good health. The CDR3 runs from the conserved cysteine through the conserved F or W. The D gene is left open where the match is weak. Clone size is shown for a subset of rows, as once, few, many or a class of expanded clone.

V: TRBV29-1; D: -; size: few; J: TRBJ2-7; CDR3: CSVVIDSYEQYF; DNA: TGCAGCGTAGTGATCGACTCCTACGAGCAGTACTTC
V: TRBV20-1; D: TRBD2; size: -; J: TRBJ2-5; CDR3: CSARGGSGGSRETQYF; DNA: TGCAGTGCTAGAGGGGGTAGCGGGGGATCCCGGGAGACCCAGTACTTC
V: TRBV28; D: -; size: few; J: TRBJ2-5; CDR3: CASNGTPKLETQYF; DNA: TGTGCCAGCAACGGGACCCCCAAGCTAGAGACCCAGTACTTC
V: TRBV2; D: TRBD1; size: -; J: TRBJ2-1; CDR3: CASSEVGDREGIEQFF; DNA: TGTGCCAGCAGTGAAGTTGGGGACAGGGAAGGTATTGAGCAGTTCTTC
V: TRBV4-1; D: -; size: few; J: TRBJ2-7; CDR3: CASSHKMGGTVTYEQYF; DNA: TGCGCCAGCAGCCACAAAATGGGCGGGACAGTCACCTACGAGCAGTACTTC
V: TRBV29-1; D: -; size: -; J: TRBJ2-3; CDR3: CSGSGSETQYF; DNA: TGCAGCGGTAGTGGTTCGGAGACGCAGTATTTT
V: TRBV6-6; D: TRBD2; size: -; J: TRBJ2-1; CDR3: CARSTAGTSGDEQFF; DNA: TGTGCCCGCAGTACCGCCGGGACTAGCGGGGATGAGCAGTTCTTC
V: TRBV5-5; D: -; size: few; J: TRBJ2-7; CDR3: CASRTGFGIIPYEQYF; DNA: TGTGCCAGCAGAACGGGGTTCGGCATCATCCCCTACGAGCAGTACTTC
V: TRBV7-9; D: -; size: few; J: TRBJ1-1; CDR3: CASSLGTVMNTEAFF; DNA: TGTGCCAGCAGCTTAGGGACAGTCATGAACACTGAAGCTTTCTTT
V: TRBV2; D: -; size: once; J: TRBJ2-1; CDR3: CASDSPGSPNEQFF; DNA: TGTGCCAGCGATTCACCAGGGAGTCCCAATGAGCAGTTCTTC
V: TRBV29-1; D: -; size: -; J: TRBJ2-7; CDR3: CSVRPRLSYEQYF; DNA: TGCAGCGTGCGGCCGCGGTTGTCCTACGAGCAGTACTTC
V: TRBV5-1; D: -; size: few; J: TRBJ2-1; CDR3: CASSLGSGHANEQFF; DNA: TGCGCCAGCAGCTTGGGTTCGGGGCACGCGAATGAGCAGTTCTTC
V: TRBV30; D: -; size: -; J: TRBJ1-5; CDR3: CAWSVGQPYGPQHF; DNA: TGTGCCTGGAGTGTCGGACAGCCCTACGGCCCCCAGCATTTT
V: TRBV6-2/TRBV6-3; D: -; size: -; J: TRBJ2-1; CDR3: CAARDPDNEQFF; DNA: TGTGCCGCCCGGGACCCAGACAATGAGCAGTTCTTC
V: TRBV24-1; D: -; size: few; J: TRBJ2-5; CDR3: CATSVSFSETQYF; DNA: TGTGCCACCAGTGTCAGTTTTTCGGAGACCCAGTACTTC
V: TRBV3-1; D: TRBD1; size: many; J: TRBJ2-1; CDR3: CASSPGQGYNEQFF; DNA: TGCGCCAGCAGCCCGGGACAGGGGTACAATGAGCAGTTCTTC
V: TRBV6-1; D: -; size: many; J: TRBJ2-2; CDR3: CASSERTENTGELFF; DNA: TGTGCCAGCAGTGAACGGACAGAGAACACCGGGGAGCTGTTTTTT
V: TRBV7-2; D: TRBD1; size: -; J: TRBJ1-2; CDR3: CASSLDPGTGYGYTF; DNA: TGTGCCAGCAGCTTAGATCCCGGGACAGGCTATGGCTACACCTTC
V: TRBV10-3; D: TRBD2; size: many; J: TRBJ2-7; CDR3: CAISESRPSGVSSYEQYF; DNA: TGTGCCATCAGTGAGTCGAGACCTAGCGGGGTAAGCTCCTACGAGCAGTACTTC
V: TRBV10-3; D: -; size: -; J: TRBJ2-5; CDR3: CAISDPARTRETQYF; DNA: TGTGCCATCAGTGATCCGGCTAGGACGAGAGAGACCCAGTACTTC
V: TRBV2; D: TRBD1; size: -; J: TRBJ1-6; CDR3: CASSVQGAYNSPLHF; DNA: TGTGCCAGCAGTGTGCAGGGGGCCTATAATTCACCCCTCCACTTT
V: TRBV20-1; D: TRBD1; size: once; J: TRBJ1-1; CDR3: CSGTRGQGETEAFF; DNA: TGCAGCGGCACACGCGGACAGGGAGAAACTGAAGCTTTCTTT
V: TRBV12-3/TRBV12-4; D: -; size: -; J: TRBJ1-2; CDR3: CASTTPGVEYGYTF; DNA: TGTGCCAGCACCACCCCAGGGGTGGAATATGGCTACACCTTC
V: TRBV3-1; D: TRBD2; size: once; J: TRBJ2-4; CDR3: CASSQVFSGVAKNIQYF; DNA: TGTGCCAGCAGCCAAGTTTTTAGCGGGGTAGCCAAAAACATTCAGTACTTC
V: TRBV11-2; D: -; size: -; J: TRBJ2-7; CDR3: CASMRTEPYEQYF; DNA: TGTGCCAGCATGAGGACAGAACCCTACGAGCAGTACTTC
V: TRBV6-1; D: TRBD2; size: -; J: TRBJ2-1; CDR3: CASSSASGGRSEQFF; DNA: TGTGCCAGCAGTTCGGCTAGCGGGGGGAGGAGTGAGCAGTTCTTC
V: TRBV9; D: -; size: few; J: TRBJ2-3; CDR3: CASSKRGITDTQYF; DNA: TGTGCCAGCAGCAAACGGGGAATCACAGATACGCAGTATTTT
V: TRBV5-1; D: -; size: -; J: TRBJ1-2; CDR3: CASSPDQGGNYGYTF; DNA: TGCGCCAGCAGCCCCGATCAGGGAGGTAACTATGGCTACACCTTC
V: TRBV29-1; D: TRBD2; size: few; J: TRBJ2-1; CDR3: CSVEDLPGGRNEQFF; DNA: TGCAGCGTTGAAGACCTTCCGGGGGGGCGCAATGAGCAGTTCTTC
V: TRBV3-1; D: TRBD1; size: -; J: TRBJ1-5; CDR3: CASSLTGGFGNQPQHF; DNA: TGTGCCAGCAGTCTTACAGGGGGCTTTGGCAATCAGCCCCAGCATTTT
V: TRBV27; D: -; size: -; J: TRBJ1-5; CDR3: CASSLGGPGLGAQHF; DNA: TGTGCCAGCAGCCTCGGTGGGCCCGGTCTAGGGGCCCAGCATTTT
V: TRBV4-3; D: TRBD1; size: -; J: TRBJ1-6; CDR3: CASSQVSRDSKFYLHF; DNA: TGCGCCAGCAGCCAAGTCTCCCGGGACAGCAAATTTTACCTCCACTTT
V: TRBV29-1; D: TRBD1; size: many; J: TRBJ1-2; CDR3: CASHRGSGGYTF; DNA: TGCGCTTCGCACAGGGGATCGGGTGGCTACACCTTC
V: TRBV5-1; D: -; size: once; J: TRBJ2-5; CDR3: CASSLATGGGETQYF; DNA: TGCGCCAGCAGCTTGGCCACGGGGGGCGGAGAGACCCAGTACTTC
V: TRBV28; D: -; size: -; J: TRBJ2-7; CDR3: CASTPPMYGEQYF; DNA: TGTGCCAGCACTCCCCCGATGTATGGCGAGCAGTACTTC
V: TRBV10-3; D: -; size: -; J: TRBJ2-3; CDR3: CASSTLGGGQSTDTQYF; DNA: TGTGCCTCCAGCACCCTCGGCGGCGGGCAAAGCACAGATACGCAGTATTTT
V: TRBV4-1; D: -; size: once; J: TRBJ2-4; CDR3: CASSQDQWVSNIQYF; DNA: TGCGCCAGCAGCCAAGATCAGTGGGTCTCGAACATTCAGTACTTC
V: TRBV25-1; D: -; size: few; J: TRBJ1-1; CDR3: CASSELRQGSTEAFF; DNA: TGTGCCAGCAGTGAATTAAGGCAGGGAAGCACTGAAGCTTTCTTT
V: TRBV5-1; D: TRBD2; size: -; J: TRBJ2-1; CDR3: CASSLASGIYNEQFF; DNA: TGCGCCAGCAGCTTGGCTAGCGGGATCTACAATGAGCAGTTCTTC
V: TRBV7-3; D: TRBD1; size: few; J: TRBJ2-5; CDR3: CASSFTGEVGETQYF; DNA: TGTGCCAGCAGCTTTACAGGGGAAGTAGGAGAGACCCAGTACTTC
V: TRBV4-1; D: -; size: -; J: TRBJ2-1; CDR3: CASSQWEGETQFF; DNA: TGCGCCAGCAGCCAATGGGAAGGAGAGACCCAGTTCTTC
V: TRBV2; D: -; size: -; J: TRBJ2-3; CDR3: CASRWASLGADTQYF; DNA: TGTGCCAGCAGGTGGGCGTCCCTAGGGGCAGATACGCAGTATTTT
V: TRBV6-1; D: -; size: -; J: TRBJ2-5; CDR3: CASSEVGGLREQYF; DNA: TGTGCCAGCAGTGAAGTGGGGGGGCTAAGGGAGCAGTACTTC